These 22 T cell receptor beta chains came from one sample sequenced in a study of PD-1 blockade in classical Hodgkin lymphoma. The time point: cycle 4 day 1 (C4D1), after more than five weeks of nivolumab. All patients experienced relapse after autologous stem cell transplantation, and brentuximab vedotin exposure was variable. Libraries were prepared by immunoSEQ multiplex PCR; TCRdb keeps only in-frame clonotypes and omits some of them. Of approximately 93,000 clones in the sample, 78% were seen once. Source: peripheral blood mononuclear cells (PBMCs), taken before the fourth cycle of nivolumab. These TCRs come from a human donor with classical Hodgkin lymphoma.

This chain links TRBV5-1 with TRBJ2-5; D unresolved. V was cut by 2 bases and J by 2 bases, with 7 bases left in between. Germline CDR1 SGHRS, CDR2 YFSETQ. The CDR3 extends over 13 amino acids. Here the CDR3 reads CASSFGVQETQYF. The DNA for the CDR3 is TGCGCCAGCAGCTTCGGCGTGCAAGAGACCCAGTACTTC.

The V gene is TRBV7-2, the J gene TRBJ2-3; D is possibly TRBD1 (7 bases). The CDR3 is 13 amino acids. Germline V gene sequence: CDR1 SGHTA, CDR2 FQGNSA. V shed 5 bases and J shed 5 bases, with 11 bases lying between them. The CDR3 here is CASSRQGGDTQYF. As DNA, the CDR3 is TGTGCCAGCAGCCGACAGGGAGGAGATACGCAGTATTTT.

V usage is TRBV19 and J usage is TRBJ1-1; D perhaps matches TRBD1 (5 bases). The CDR3 is made up of 15 amino acids. V lost 1 base and J 6 bases, leaving 15 bases between the germline ends. Looked up from germline, CDR1 is LNHDA and CDR2 is SQIVND (reference sequence). The chain's CDR3 is CASSIGSGAPAEAFF. CDR3 in DNA: TGTGCCAGTAGTATAGGTTCCGGGGCGCCTGCTGAAGCTTTCTTT.

The chain employs TRBV2 and TRBJ1-2, with 7 positions matching TRBD1. The CDR3 is 15 residues long. Germline CDR1 reads SNHLY; CDR2 reads FYNNEI. V lost 3 bases and J lost 7; bases outside the gene matches: 11. The CDR3 DNA sequence: TGTGCCAGCAGTGACGGGACAGAGTTTTTTCGTGGCTACACCTTC. It codes for CASSDGTEFFRGYTF.

The gene calls are TRBV19 and TRBJ1-1; D perhaps matches TRBD1 (5 bases). Trimming removed 0 bases from V and 11 bases from J, with 10 bases in between. Germline assignment: CDR1 LNHDA and CDR2 SQIVND (reference sequence). There are 12 residues in the CDR3. This chain's CDR3 is CASSIEGRVAFF. CDR3 DNA sequence: TGTGCCAGTAGTATAGAGGGGCGTGTGGCTTTCTTT.

The V and J genes are TRBV4-1 and TRBJ1-2; no reliable D call. The germline V gene has CDR1 MGHRA and CDR2 YSYEKL. The CDR3 sequence is 14 residues long. V lost 5 bases and J 6 bases, leaving 16 bases between the germline ends. CDR3 DNA sequence: TGCGCCAGCAGCGAAAGCACTACTTCGCATGGCTACACCTTC. This gives the protein CASSESTTSHGYTF.

This clone was recorded a few times. V is TRBV25-1 and J is TRBJ1-1; TRBD1 agrees at 8 bases. Germline CDR1 MGHDK, CDR2 SYGVNS. The CDR3 spans 16 residues. V lost 2 bases, J lost 4 bases, and 9 bases stayed unmatched. The CDR3 sequence: CASSEVSGGSGTEAFF. The CDR3 nucleotides read TGTGCCAGCAGTGAAGTTTCAGGGGGCAGTGGCACTGAAGCTTTCTTT. The full variable domain, its missing parts supplied by reference TRBV25-1 and TRBJ1-1, is EADIYQTPRYLVIGTGKKITLECSQTMGHDKMYWYQQDPGMELHLIHYSYGVNSTEKGDLSSESTVSRIRTEHFPLTLESARPSHTSQYLCASSEVSGGSGTEAFFGQGTRLTVV.

V usage is TRBV5-6 and J usage is TRBJ2-3; 7 bases fit TRBD1. The trim removed 4 bases at V and 4 bases at J, leaving 3 bases unmatched. CDR1 is SGHDT and CDR2 is YYEEEE in the germline V gene. CDR3 length: 13 residues. The CDR3 sequence is CASSPGTADTQYF. The CDR3 DNA reads TGTGCCAGCAGCCCCGGGACAGCAGATACGCAGTATTTT.

J is TRBJ2-1 and V is TRBV9, with D perhaps matching TRBD2 (5 bases). Germline CDR1 reads SGDLS; CDR2 reads YYNGEE. The CDR3 loop spans 12 amino acids. The V and J ends lost 3 bases and 4 bases respectively, with 5 bases between them. The CDR3 DNA sequence: TGTGCCAGCAGCGGAGGGTACAATGAGCAGTTCTTC. Its protein is CASSGGYNEQFF.

The chain has TRBV5-4 and TRBJ2-7; no definite D call. Germline-derived CDR1 and CDR2 are SGHNT and YYREEE (reference sequence). Trimming took off 2 bases at V and 1 base at J, with 7 bases between the two ends. CDR3 length: 13 amino acids. For the CDR3, the DNA is TGTGCCAGCAGCTTCGGTATATCCTACGAGCAGTACTTC. It codes for CASSFGISYEQYF.

V and J are TRBV11-3 and TRBJ2-2; 9 bases are shared with TRBD2. Germline CDR1 SGHNT, CDR2 YENEEA. The CDR3 sequence is 16 residues long. After removal of 5 bases from V and 7 bases from J, the junction contained 11 bases not matched to a gene. The CDR3 DNA reads as TGTGCCAGCAGCCACCGGGCGGGAGGGGGTTACGGGGAGCTGTTTTTT. Residues: CASSHRAGGGYGELFF.

Only a few counts were recorded for this clone. The chain combines TRBV9 with TRBJ1-3; the D is unclear. The CDR3 runs 15 residues. The germline V gene encodes CDR1 SGDLS and CDR2 YYNGEE. The germline V and J ends were trimmed by 3 bases and 4 bases, with 14 bases remaining between them. DNA for the CDR3: TGTGCCAGCAGCGCCCTTGTGGGGTCCGGAAACACCATATATTTT. Translating gives CASSALVGSGNTIYF.

J is TRBJ2-1 and V is TRBV19, with D perhaps TRBD1 (7 bases). This CDR3 has 16 amino acids. Germline V gene sequence: CDR1 LNHDA, CDR2 SQIVND (reference sequence). V lost 5 bases to trimming and J lost 6 bases, with 20 bases between them. In DNA form, the CDR3 reads TGTGCCAGTAGTCCTCCAGGGGGGAGGAGAGTCAATGAGCAGTTCTTC. The encoded protein is CASSPPGGRRVNEQFF.

This clone was detected only a few times. J is TRBJ2-5 and V is TRBV29-1; TRBD1 might be the D (6 bases). The CDR3 covers 15 residues. V gave up 0 bases and J gave up 5 bases, with 16 bases separating them. The germline CDR1 and CDR2 sequences are SQVTM and ANQGSEA. Here the CDR3 DNA reads TGCAGCGTTGAAGATCTGGGGGCAATGGGGGAGACCCAGTACTTC. It specifies CSVEDLGAMGETQYF.

The V call is TRBV25-1, the J call TRBJ2-5, with 7 bases lining up with TRBD1. The J segment lost 5 bases and the V segment lost 1 base, leaving 7 bases of the junction unmatched. The CDR3 runs to 15 residues. Germline CDR1 MGHDK, CDR2 SYGVNS. The CDR3 nucleotides read TGTGCCAGCAGTGAATCTTTGACAGGGCTGGAGACCCAGTACTTC. Its protein product is CASSESLTGLETQYF.

The chain employs TRBV19 and TRBJ2-3, with a possible D match to TRBD1 (5 bases). CDR1 and CDR2 (germline): LNHDA, SQIVND (reference sequence). Deletions cut 5 bases from V and 2 bases from J, with 11 bases between. The CDR3 consists of 14 residues. CDR3 sequence reads: CASSGDSSTDTQYF. The CDR3 DNA follows: TGTGCCAGTAGTGGAGACAGTTCCACAGATACGCAGTATTTT.

This clone was seen a few times. This rearrangement joins TRBV20-1 to TRBJ2-7; D is possibly TRBD2 (6 bases). With 5 bases removed from V and 7 bases from J, the gap between germline ends came to 12 bases. Germline V lookup: CDR1 DFQATT, CDR2 SNEGSKA (reference sequence). There are 11 residues in the CDR3. DNA for the CDR3: TGCAGTGCTGGGGGACTCTTAGAGCAGTACTTC. It encodes CSAGGLLEQYF.

The chain couples TRBV7-3 to TRBJ2-2; D possibly corresponds to TRBD1 (5 bases). The germline V gene has CDR1 SGHTA and CDR2 FQGTGA. Trimming removed 2 bases from V and 6 bases from J, with 13 bases in between. The CDR3 is made up of 15 amino acids. CDR3 loop: CASSLLQAGPGELFF. Written as DNA, the CDR3 is TGTGCCAGCAGCTTATTACAGGCTGGGCCCGGGGAGCTGTTTTTT.

V is TRBV6-6 and J is TRBJ2-3; 9 positions agree with TRBD2. The V segment lost 2 bases and the J segment 5 bases; nucleotides outside the gene matches: 8. The CDR3 is made up of 16 amino acids. The germline gives CDR1 MNHNY, CDR2 SVGAGI (reference sequence). This chain's CDR3 is CASSYLLAGGQDTQYF. The CDR3 DNA reads TGTGCCAGCAGTTACCTCCTCGCGGGAGGGCAAGATACGCAGTATTTT.

The rearrangement uses TRBV28 and TRBJ2-7; TRBD1 might be the D (5 bases). From germline, CDR1 is MDHEN and CDR2 SYDVKM. The CDR3 is 15 residues long. V was cut by 2 bases and J by 0 bases, with 11 bases left in between. CDR3 in amino acids: CASSLGWGNSYEQYF. The CDR3 bases are TGTGCCAGCAGTTTAGGCTGGGGCAACTCCTACGAGCAGTACTTC.

V usage is TRBV27 and J usage is TRBJ1-2; TRBD1 agrees at 7 bases. CDR1 and CDR2 from the germline V gene are MNHEY and SMNVEV (reference sequence). V lost 6 bases to trimming and J lost 0 bases; unmatched junction nucleotides: 4. The CDR3 runs to 14 residues. CDR3 region: CASRRQGANYGYTF. The CDR3 bases are TGTGCCAGCAGGCGACAGGGAGCTAACTATGGCTACACCTTC.

The V and J genes are TRBV5-5 and TRBJ1-1; D might be TRBD1 (5 bases). The V and J ends lost 2 bases and 1 base respectively, with 9 bases between them. CDR3 length: 14 amino acids. Per the germline V gene, CDR1 is SGHKS and CDR2 is YYEKEE (reference sequence). CDR3 sequence: CASSFDGGNTEAFF. CDR3 DNA: TGTGCCAGCAGCTTCGACGGGGGGAACACTGAAGCTTTCTTT.